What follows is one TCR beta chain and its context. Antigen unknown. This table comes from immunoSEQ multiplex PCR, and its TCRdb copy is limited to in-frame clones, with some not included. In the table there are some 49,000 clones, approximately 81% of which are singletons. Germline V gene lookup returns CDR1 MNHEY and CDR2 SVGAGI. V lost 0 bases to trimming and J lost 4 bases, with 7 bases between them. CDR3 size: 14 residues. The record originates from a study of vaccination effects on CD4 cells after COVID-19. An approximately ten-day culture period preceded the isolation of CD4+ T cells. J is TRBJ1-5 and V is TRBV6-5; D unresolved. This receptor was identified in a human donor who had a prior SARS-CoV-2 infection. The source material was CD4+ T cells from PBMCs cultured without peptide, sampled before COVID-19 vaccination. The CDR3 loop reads CASSYSYGNQPQHF. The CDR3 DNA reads TGTGCCAGCAGTTACTCGTACGGAAATCAGCCCCAGCATTTT.